The clone carrying this T cell receptor beta chain occurred a few times. Antigen: not known. Multiplex PCR with BIOMED2 TRB-A/B primer pools amplified TRB rearrangements. One entry per CDR3 protein, called by TCRdb with MiXCR from the multiplex PCR reads. The table includes about 16,000 distinct CDR3 sequences, 27% detected once. From blood, roughly 240-550 ng of genomic DNA served as TRB template. This entry is derived from a study of T and B cells in COVID-19 patients. Across the study: Recovered patients mostly had mild to moderate COVID-19 managed as outpatients. General observations from the study: In COVID-19 patients, T cell receptor beta variable and joining gene use was reportedly strongly skewed. Of approximately 2,400 TCR clusters found only in the recovered cohort, a few dozen had low generation probability.

This CDR3 region has 13 residues. With 4 bases removed from V and 9 bases from J, the gap between germline ends came to 10 bases. Looked up from germline, CDR1 is PRHDT and CDR2 is FYEKMQ (reference sequence). The receptor comes from a human donor who had recovered from COVID-19. The J gene is TRBJ1-6, the V gene TRBV13; the D is unclear. The sample consisted of blood. The CDR3 region has the DNA TGTGCCAGCAGCTCCGCTGACGGTTCACCCCTCCACTTT. This sequence encodes CASSSADGSPLHF.